This T cell receptor beta chain was obtained from a study of blood T cell repertoires in COVID-19. Whole-study context: Spain, Italy and the United States supplied samples that represented acute and convalescent COVID-19. PBMCs, B-cell-depleted T cells, or T cells were the source of the cDNA or gDNA that made up the material.

The V and J ends lost 6 bases and 0 bases respectively, with 7 bases between them. The CDR3 totals 13 residues. Methods used by the authors: Cell counts per sample came from amplifying reference gene primers. TCRdb's copy holds only in-frame clones and misses some; the assay was immunoSEQ multiplex PCR. V and J calls and clone size come straight from that table; D and trimming were deduced from the DNA. The table shows under 250,000 clones, with about 82% occurring only once. Sequences were obtained from peripheral blood. This receptor was taken from a woman older than 75 with COVID-19, enrolled during active disease. The V gene is TRBV12-3 or TRBV12-4, the J gene TRBJ2-3; the D gene is possibly TRBD1 (6 bases). The CDR3 spells CASRGQSTDTQYF. In DNA form, the CDR3 reads TGTGCCAGCAGAGGACAGAGCACAGATACGCAGTATTTT.